The rows below give T cell receptor beta chains drawn from one sample of a study of cytomegalovirus exposure and HLA in healthy donors. The repertoire was sequenced with immunoSEQ multiplex PCR; TCRdb's copy has only in-frame clones and lacks some. The repertoire includes around 87,000 clones, 81% of them detected once, and roughly 1.1% sits in the top ten. Sample: PBMCs. Every receptor here comes from a girl under 10 years old in good health and CMV-seropositive. Both conserved end residues are trimmed from each CDR3.

J	V	CDR3
TRBJ1-5	TRBV5-6	ASRSFREDQPQH
TRBJ1-4	TRBV6-5	ASSYSPTGVNEKLF
TRBJ1-2	TRBV6-6	ASSRTGRGLNYGYT
TRBJ2-5	TRBV28	ASRTLGETQY
TRBJ1-3	TRBV28	ASRPRGNTIY
TRBJ2-7	TRBV6-5	ASSYGILDRPYEQY
TRBJ2-1	TRBV7-2	ASSVGAVSYNEQF
TRBJ1-4	TRBV5-4	ASSFGGAGEKLF
TRBJ2-7	TRBV6-1	ASVRLGGGEQY
TRBJ2-5	TRBV29-1	SVDREREGQETQY
TRBJ2-6	TRBV28	ASRREGITSSGANVLT
TRBJ2-1	TRBV18	ASSPPGTSGSRNEQF
TRBJ2-3	TRBV27	ASRRRPGTDTQY
TRBJ2-6	TRBV9	ASSVGSRDRGDGSGANVLT
TRBJ1-5	TRBV27	ASSFYPWTGNQPQH
TRBJ2-7	TRBV27	ASSLSPNGDAQY
TRBJ2-2	TRBV6-4	ASSDRDTGELF
TRBJ2-7	TRBV29-1	SVGDSIYEQY
TRBJ1-4	TRBV5-6	ASSLAPRGGSGRGEKLF
TRBJ2-7	TRBV4-1	ASSHPQTSGREYEQY
TRBJ2-3	TRBV28	ASSRTGQGGVDTQY
TRBJ1-5	TRBV4-1	ASSQGTLSNQPQH
TRBJ2-7	TRBV5-1	ASSLAPQGLNFYEQY
TRBJ2-7	TRBV28	ASSFQAQSQTNYEQY
TRBJ2-1	TRBV30	AWSFSSYNEQF
TRBJ2-1	TRBV4-1	ASSQVQGAWYEQF
TRBJ2-4	TRBV9	ASSPGTSRNIQY
TRBJ1-1	TRBV19	ASSIQGADTEAF
TRBJ1-1	TRBV5-4	ASSSTVADTEAF
TRBJ1-1	TRBV6-6	ASSLTGSAEAF
TRBJ2-7	TRBV19	ASRDRTSDPLVGEQY
TRBJ1-1	TRBV7-2	ASSRTGVTEAF
TRBJ1-1	TRBV7-9	ASSYTGGGTEAF
TRBJ2-1	TRBV6-5	ASWGGRGEQF
TRBJ2-2	TRBV6-1	ASVRGRTGELF